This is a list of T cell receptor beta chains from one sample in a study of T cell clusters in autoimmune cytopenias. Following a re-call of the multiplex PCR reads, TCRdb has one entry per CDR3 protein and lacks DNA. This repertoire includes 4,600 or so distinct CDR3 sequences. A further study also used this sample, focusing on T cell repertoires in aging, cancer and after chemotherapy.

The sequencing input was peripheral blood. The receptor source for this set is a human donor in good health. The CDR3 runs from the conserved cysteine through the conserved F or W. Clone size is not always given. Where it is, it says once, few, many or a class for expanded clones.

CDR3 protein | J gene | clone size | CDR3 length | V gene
CSVARDLPNEQFF | TRBJ2-1 | medium-sized | 13 | TRBV29-1
CASSATSGGGGELFF | TRBJ2-2 | . | 15 | TRBV7-2
CASRTGGSGANVLTF | TRBJ2-6 | medium-sized | 15 | TRBV6-1
CASSSLGGGGLDTIYF | TRBJ1-3 | medium-sized | 16 | TRBV6-1
CASSESPEWTDTQYF | TRBJ2-3 | . | 15 | TRBV6-4
CASSQDIAGGASTDMQYF | TRBJ2-3 | . | 18 | TRBV27
CASSLGQGGPRGYTF | TRBJ1-2 | . | 15 | TRBV7-9
CASSWGGTLSGANVLTF | TRBJ2-6 | . | 17 | TRBV7-9
CASSQSTPGLAAYNEQFF | TRBJ2-1 | . | 18 | TRBV4-2
CSVGPAGANVLTF | TRBJ2-6 | medium-sized | 13 | TRBV29-1
CASSRSGGDTGELFF | TRBJ2-2 | . | 15 | TRBV18
CASSSGTSGSHDEQYF | TRBJ2-7 | . | 16 | TRBV6-1
CASSLSPSGTSTDTQYF | TRBJ2-3 | medium-sized | 17 | TRBV5-6
CASMMGVNTEAFF | TRBJ1-1 | medium-sized | 13 | TRBV19
CASSVQGEEGYTF | TRBJ1-2 | medium-sized | 13 | TRBV5-1
CASSRGRYNEQFF | TRBJ2-1 | medium-sized | 13 | TRBV12-3/TRBV12-4
CASSAAPATATAFF | TRBJ1-1 | medium-sized | 14 | TRBV5-4
CASSLGPYNEQFF | TRBJ2-1 | . | 13 | TRBV7-3
CASSERQGAGYQETQYF | TRBJ2-5 | . | 17 | TRBV25-1
CARSPGDACEGDTQYF | TRBJ2-3 | . | 16 | TRBV7-9
CASSVRTSGRAGELFF | TRBJ2-2 | . | 16 | TRBV9
CASSPLSPPGDTQYF | TRBJ2-3 | medium-sized | 15 | TRBV18
CASSPGGELFF | TRBJ2-2 | medium-sized | 11 | TRBV7-9
CASSEEDWTAYGYTF | TRBJ1-2 | medium-sized | 15 | TRBV6-1
CATRNREIAKNIQYF | TRBJ2-4 | medium-sized | 15 | TRBV15
CASSYSRQGGGYGYTF | TRBJ1-2 | . | 16 | TRBV6-5
CASMGLAGGETQYF | TRBJ2-5 | medium-sized | 14 | TRBV19
CASSYPREGVHNEQFF | TRBJ2-1 | medium-sized | 16 | TRBV6-5
CASSLSRGGGSAGNTIYF | TRBJ1-3 | . | 18 | TRBV5-1
CASRDRGQEPQHF | TRBJ1-5 | . | 13 | TRBV6-2/TRBV6-3
CARMASGTDTQYF | TRBJ2-3 | . | 13 | TRBV7-9
CASGRGAREKLFF | TRBJ1-4 | medium-sized | 13 | TRBV12-3/TRBV12-4
CASSLLWGSRSTEAFF | TRBJ1-1 | medium-sized | 16 | TRBV11-3
CASSPQEGSGELFF | TRBJ2-2 | medium-sized | 14 | TRBV18
CASSIQAGELFF | TRBJ2-2 | medium-sized | 12 | TRBV19
CASSPETGGRSAGNTIYF | TRBJ1-3 | medium-sized | 18 | TRBV18
CASSPAGTGFNKQYF | TRBJ2-7 | . | 15 | TRBV6-5
CASAYLDMQYF | TRBJ2-3 | . | 11 | TRBV5-3
CASSPGQGPDTQYF | TRBJ2-3 | . | 14 | TRBV5-1
CASSLIQGSITDTQYF | TRBJ2-3 | . | 16 | TRBV7-9
CASSLPEMSGELFF | TRBJ2-2 | . | 14 | TRBV28
CASSQDRHNEQFF | TRBJ2-1 | . | 13 | TRBV4-1
CSARQRGNEKLFF | TRBJ1-4 | . | 13 | TRBV20-1
CASSYSKGLATGELFF | TRBJ2-2 | medium-sized | 16 | TRBV6-5
CASRVNRGSYSYNSPLHF | TRBJ1-6 | . | 18 | TRBV27
CASSYGSWGNEQFF | TRBJ2-1 | medium-sized | 14 | TRBV6-5
CASSPLGLETQYF | TRBJ2-5 | medium-sized | 13 | TRBV6-2/TRBV6-3
CSVWDRGNYGYTF | TRBJ1-2 | medium-sized | 13 | TRBV29-1
CASSTQDGSSYNSPLHF | TRBJ1-6 | medium-sized | 17 | TRBV7-9
CSASRPTGSNYGYTF | TRBJ1-2 | . | 15 | TRBV20-1
CASSSDGQGGGNEQFF | TRBJ2-1 | . | 16 | TRBV5-1
CASSYVLDSSYNEQFF | TRBJ2-1 | medium-sized | 16 | TRBV6-2/TRBV6-3
CASSLAGGVEAFF | TRBJ1-1 | . | 13 | TRBV12-3/TRBV12-4
CASNLGGLGEKLFF | TRBJ1-4 | . | 14 | TRBV5-1
CASSLEGGALYEQYF | TRBJ2-7 | . | 15 | TRBV5-1
CASSQDWSSSGNTIYF | TRBJ1-3 | . | 16 | TRBV4-3